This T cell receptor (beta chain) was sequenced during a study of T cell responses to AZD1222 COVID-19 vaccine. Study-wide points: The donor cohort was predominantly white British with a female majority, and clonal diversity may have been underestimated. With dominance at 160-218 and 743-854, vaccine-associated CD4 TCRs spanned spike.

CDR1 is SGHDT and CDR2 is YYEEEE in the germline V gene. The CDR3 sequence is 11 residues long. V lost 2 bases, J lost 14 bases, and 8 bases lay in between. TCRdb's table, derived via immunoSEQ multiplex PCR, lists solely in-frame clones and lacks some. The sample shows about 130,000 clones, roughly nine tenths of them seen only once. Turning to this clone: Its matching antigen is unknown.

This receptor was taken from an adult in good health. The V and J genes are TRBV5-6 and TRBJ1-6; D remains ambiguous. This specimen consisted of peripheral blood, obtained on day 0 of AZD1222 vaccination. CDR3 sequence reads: CASSLGGTLHF. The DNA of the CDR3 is TGTGCCAGCAGCTTAGGAGGAACCCTCCACTTT.